The following is a TCR beta chain sequence with its context. Its specificity is not known. This specimen comes from a study of cytomegalovirus exposure and HLA in healthy donors. Study observations and caveats: Confirmation was obtained in vitro that a few CMV-associated chains are specific for CMV antigens.

The CDR3 loop spans 14 amino acids. Per the germline V gene, CDR1 is GTSNPN and CDR2 is SVGIG (reference sequence). The junction had 5 bases not matched to a gene; V was cut back by 2 bases and J by 7 bases. Sequencing was performed with immunoSEQ multiplex PCR; in TCRdb, only in-frame clones are kept and a portion is missing. The data contain under 250,000 clones, around nine tenths of them seen just once; the ten biggest clones take up approximately 2%. The clonotype comes from a woman aged 18-29 years in good health and CMV-seropositive. Sequenced material: PBMCs. The chain is built from TRBV30 and TRBJ1-4; 9 bases fit TRBD1. The CDR3 nucleotides read TGTGCCTGGAGTTGGGGACAGGGCTTTGAAAAACTGTTTTTT. Protein product: CAWSWGQGFEKLFF.